Below, 4 T cell receptor beta chains from the same sample are listed, as sequenced in a study of blood T cell repertoires in COVID-19. Here immunoSEQ multiplex PCR was the method, and the copy in TCRdb shows in-frame clones only, minus some. The table shows some 150,000 clones, with roughly 89% occurring only once. The sequencing sample was made of peripheral blood. These TCRs come from a woman aged 45-59 years with active or convalescent COVID-19.

The rearrangement links TRBV4-2 to TRBJ2-1; 8 bases map to TRBD2. V lost 1 base, J lost 4 bases, and 15 bases stayed unmatched. The CDR3 has 19 residues. The germline gives CDR1 LGHNA, CDR2 YNFKEQ. CDR3 protein: CASSQVLVEGLEGYNEQFF. CDR3 coding DNA: TGTGCCAGCAGCCAAGTTTTGGTAGAGGGACTAGAGGGGTACAATGAGCAGTTCTTC.

This clone was picked up one time. The chain recombines TRBV7-2 with TRBJ2-5; D ambiguous. V was trimmed by 4 bases and J by 4 bases, leaving 13 bases between them. The germline V gene encodes CDR1 SGHTA and CDR2 FQGNSA. The CDR3 runs 14 residues. DNA for the CDR3: TGTGCCAGCAGCTCTTCCTGGGCCCGAGAGACCCAGTACTTC. Translation: CASSSSWARETQYF.

This chain uses TRBV2 with TRBJ2-1, with a possible D match to TRBD2 (6 bases). This CDR3 has 14 residues. In germline, CDR1 is SNHLY, CDR2 FYNNEI. Between the trimmed V and J ends, which lost 11 bases and 2 bases, there was a span of 16 bases. CDR3 sequence reads: CASRRGGTYNEQFF. The CDR3 coding sequence is TGTGCCTCAAGACGGGGCGGGACCTACAATGAGCAGTTCTTC.

The chain carries TRBV19 and TRBJ1-5; a weak D match, TRBD1 (6 bases). V was shortened by 4 bases and J by 3 bases, with 10 bases between the two germline ends. Germline CDR1 reads LNHDA; CDR2 reads SQIVND (reference sequence). CDR3 length equals 14 residues. The DNA for the CDR3 is TGTGCCAGTAGTAAGGCAGGGGTCAATCAGCCCCAGCATTTT. This encodes CASSKAGVNQPQHF.